Listed below are T cell receptor beta chains from one sample, sequenced in a study of regulatory T cells in long-lasting Graves disease. A single record per CDR3 protein comes from TCRdb applying MiXCR to the multiplex PCR reads. The table lists around 500,000 distinct CDR3 sequences, 15% to 20% of them singletons. These same data were also listed under a study on T cells in Graves' hyperthyroidism and ophthalmopathy.

The sample was peripheral blood mononuclear cells (PBMCs), taken at new diagnosis, from a patient treated with antithyroid drugs. The receptors stem from a woman in her forties or fifties with Graves disease. The CDR3 runs from the conserved cysteine through the conserved F or W. D genes are given only for firm matches. Some rows mark clone size as missing; the rest say once, few, many or name a class of expanded clone.

abundance	d_gene	v_gene	j_gene	CDR3nt	CDR3aa
many	.	TRBV7-2	TRBJ1-1	TGTGCCAGCAGCTTAGGAAGTCAGCTGAAAAACACTGAAGCTTTCTTT	CASSLGSQLKNTEAFF
many	.	TRBV12-3/TRBV12-4	TRBJ1-1	TGTGCCAGCAGTTTTCCAGGGCGGGAAGCTTTCTTT	CASSFPGREAFF
many	TRBD1	TRBV11-3	TRBJ2-7	TGTGCCAGCAGCTTGACCTTCTTGGGGCAGGGGGCTTTCTACGAGCAGTACTTC	CASSLTFLGQGAFYEQYF
.	.	TRBV19	TRBJ1-3	TGTGCCAGTAGTATGGTGTCACCGCGAAACACCATATATTTT	CASSMVSPRNTIYF
few	.	TRBV27	TRBJ2-7	TGTGCCAGCAGTAATTACGAGGGGCAGTACTTC	CASSNYEGQYF
many	.	TRBV6-1	TRBJ2-2	TGTGCCAGCACCTTCCTCACCCAAACCGGGGAGCTGTTTTTT	CASTFLTQTGELFF
many	.	TRBV18	TRBJ2-1	TGTGCCAGCTCACCTAACAACAATGAGCAGTTCTTC	CASSPNNNEQFF
.	TRBD1	TRBV7-9	TRBJ1-4	TGTGCCAGCAGCTTGCAGGGGGTCCATAATGAAAAACTGTTTTTT	CASSLQGVHNEKLFF
few	TRBD1	TRBV6-1	TRBJ1-2	TGTGCCACCTCGACAGGGGGCCGCTGTGGCTACACCTTC	CATSTGGRCGYTF
many	.	TRBV18	TRBJ1-2	TGTGCCAGCTCTCCCTCCTCCGGAGGCTACACCTTC	CASSPSSGGYTF
many	.	TRBV6-5	TRBJ1-3	TGTGCCAGCAGTTACGGTTCTTCTGGAGTGGGAAACACCATATATTTT	CASSYGSSGVGNTIYF
once	TRBD2	TRBV5-6	TRBJ2-3	TGTGCCAGCAGCTTTACACTAGCGGGGGGGCTTAGCACAGATACGCAGTATTTT	CASSFTLAGGLSTDTQYF
.	.	TRBV6-1	TRBJ2-3	TGTGCCAGCACCGGGGGGCCCGCTTGGGGTACGCAGTATTTT	CASTGGPAWGTQYF
many	TRBD1	TRBV6-1	TRBJ1-5	TGTGCCAGCAGTGAAGTGGGGACAGGGGGCGCTGGTGGCAATCAGCCCCAGCATTTT	CASSEVGTGGAGGNQPQHF
many	.	TRBV7-9	TRBJ1-4	TGTGCCAGCAGCCCTACTGGGAGGGATGAAAAACTGTTTTTT	CASSPTGRDEKLFF
many	.	TRBV30	TRBJ2-5	TGTGCCTGGAGTCCACTCCAAGAGACCCAGTACTTC	CAWSPLQETQYF
.	.	TRBV2	TRBJ2-5	TGTGCCAGCAGTTTAGACACCGGGACCCAGTACTTC	CASSLDTGTQYF
many	.	TRBV6-1	TRBJ1-5	TGTGCCAGCAAAGAAACCGGGTCAGAGAATCAGCCCCAGCATTTT	CASKETGSENQPQHF
many	TRBD1	TRBV6-1	TRBJ2-2	TGTGCCAGCAGTGAAGTTTGGGGCAGGGGGCTCACCGGGGAGCTGTTTTTT	CASSEVWGRGLTGELFF
many	.	TRBV2	TRBJ1-4	TGTGCCAGCACTAACAGGGATGAAAAACTGTTTTTT	CASTNRDEKLFF
.	.	TRBV14	TRBJ2-5	TGTGCCAGCAGCCAAGATCCAGGGCAGGAGACCCAGTACTTC	CASSQDPGQETQYF
many	TRBD2	TRBV12-3/TRBV12-4	TRBJ2-7	TGTGCCAGCAGTTTAGGCAATAGCGGGGCCTCCTACGAGCAGTACTTC	CASSLGNSGASYEQYF